These 8 T cell receptor beta chains were sequenced from one sample in a study of blood T cell repertoires in COVID-19. Sequenced by immunoSEQ multiplex PCR; TCRdb stores in-frame clones only, minus some. This sample yields tens of thousands of clones, of which roughly 84% are seen a single time; more than 50% belongs to the top ten. Input material: peripheral blood. These receptors were obtained from a man between 70 and 80 years old with acute or convalescent COVID-19.

The V and J genes are TRBV12-3 or TRBV12-4 and TRBJ2-5; D gene ambiguous. CDR3 size: 11 residues. Trimming took 5 bases from V and 2 from J, leaving 3 bases between them. This CDR3 is CASSIQETQYF. For the CDR3, the DNA is TGTGCCAGCAGTATACAAGAGACCCAGTACTTC.

This sequence joins TRBV13 and TRBJ2-7; D uncertain. The V gene's germline CDR1 is PRHDT and CDR2 FYEKMQ (reference sequence). V gave up 5 bases and J gave up 3 bases, with 8 bases separating them. The CDR3 has 12 residues. The CDR3 DNA sequence: TGTGCCAGCAGCCTCTCGGGCTACGAGCAGTACTTC. As protein: CASSLSGYEQYF.

The gene calls are TRBV4-3 and TRBJ2-3; 10 positions agree with TRBD2. The CDR3 extends over 16 amino acids. After removal of 4 bases from V and 4 bases from J, the junction contained 8 bases not matched to a gene. Germline CDR1 is LGHNA and CDR2 is YSLEER. CDR3 sequence: CASSRLGTSASDTQYF. In DNA form, the CDR3 reads TGCGCCAGCAGCCGTCTCGGGACTAGCGCCTCAGATACGCAGTATTTT.

This chain connects TRBV5-8 to TRBJ2-1; TRBD2 is a possible D gene (6 bases). The V end was cut by 10 bases, the J end by 0 bases, with 11 bases between. The CDR3 runs to 13 residues. Germline CDR1 and CDR2: SGHTS and YDEGEE. DNA of the CDR3: TGTGCCGGAAAAGCGGGCTCCTACAATGAGCAGTTCTTC. Translating it yields CAGKAGSYNEQFF.

V and J are TRBV15 and TRBJ1-1, with 8 bases aligning to TRBD1. With 3 bases clipped from V and 1 base from J, the junction kept 1 base outside the gene matches. CDR1 is LNHNV, CDR2 YYDKDF, per germline (reference sequence). This CDR3 comprises 14 residues. The CDR3 bases are TGTGCCACCAGCAGGGACAGGGCGAACACTGAAGCTTTCTTT. This gives the protein CATSRDRANTEAFF.

V is TRBV9 and J is TRBJ2-1; D not resolved. V gave up 6 bases and J gave up 4 bases, with 17 bases separating them. Germline V gene sequence: CDR1 SGDLS, CDR2 YYNGEE. CDR3 length: 15 amino acids. CDR3 protein: CASTQEMQPYNEQFF. The CDR3 DNA reads as TGTGCCAGCACCCAGGAAATGCAGCCATACAATGAGCAGTTCTTC.

The genes are TRBV6-2 or TRBV6-3 and TRBJ2-3, with a possible D match to TRBD2 (7 bases). Trimming took 2 bases from V and 4 from J, leaving 13 bases between them. Germline CDR1 MNHEY, CDR2 SVGEGT. The CDR3 covers 15 residues. CDR3 sequence reads: CASSYPGGWADTQYF. For the CDR3, the DNA is TGTGCCAGCAGTTACCCGGGGGGCTGGGCAGATACGCAGTATTTT.

The chain carries TRBV2 and TRBJ1-5, with D perhaps matching TRBD1 (5 bases). Looked up from germline, CDR1 is SNHLY and CDR2 is FYNNEI. The CDR3 totals 14 residues. The ends were cut back, 4 bases at V and 2 bases at J, with 9 bases in the middle. CDR3 region: CASSATDGNQPQHF. The CDR3 region has the DNA TGTGCCAGCAGTGCGACAGATGGCAATCAGCCCCAGCATTTT.